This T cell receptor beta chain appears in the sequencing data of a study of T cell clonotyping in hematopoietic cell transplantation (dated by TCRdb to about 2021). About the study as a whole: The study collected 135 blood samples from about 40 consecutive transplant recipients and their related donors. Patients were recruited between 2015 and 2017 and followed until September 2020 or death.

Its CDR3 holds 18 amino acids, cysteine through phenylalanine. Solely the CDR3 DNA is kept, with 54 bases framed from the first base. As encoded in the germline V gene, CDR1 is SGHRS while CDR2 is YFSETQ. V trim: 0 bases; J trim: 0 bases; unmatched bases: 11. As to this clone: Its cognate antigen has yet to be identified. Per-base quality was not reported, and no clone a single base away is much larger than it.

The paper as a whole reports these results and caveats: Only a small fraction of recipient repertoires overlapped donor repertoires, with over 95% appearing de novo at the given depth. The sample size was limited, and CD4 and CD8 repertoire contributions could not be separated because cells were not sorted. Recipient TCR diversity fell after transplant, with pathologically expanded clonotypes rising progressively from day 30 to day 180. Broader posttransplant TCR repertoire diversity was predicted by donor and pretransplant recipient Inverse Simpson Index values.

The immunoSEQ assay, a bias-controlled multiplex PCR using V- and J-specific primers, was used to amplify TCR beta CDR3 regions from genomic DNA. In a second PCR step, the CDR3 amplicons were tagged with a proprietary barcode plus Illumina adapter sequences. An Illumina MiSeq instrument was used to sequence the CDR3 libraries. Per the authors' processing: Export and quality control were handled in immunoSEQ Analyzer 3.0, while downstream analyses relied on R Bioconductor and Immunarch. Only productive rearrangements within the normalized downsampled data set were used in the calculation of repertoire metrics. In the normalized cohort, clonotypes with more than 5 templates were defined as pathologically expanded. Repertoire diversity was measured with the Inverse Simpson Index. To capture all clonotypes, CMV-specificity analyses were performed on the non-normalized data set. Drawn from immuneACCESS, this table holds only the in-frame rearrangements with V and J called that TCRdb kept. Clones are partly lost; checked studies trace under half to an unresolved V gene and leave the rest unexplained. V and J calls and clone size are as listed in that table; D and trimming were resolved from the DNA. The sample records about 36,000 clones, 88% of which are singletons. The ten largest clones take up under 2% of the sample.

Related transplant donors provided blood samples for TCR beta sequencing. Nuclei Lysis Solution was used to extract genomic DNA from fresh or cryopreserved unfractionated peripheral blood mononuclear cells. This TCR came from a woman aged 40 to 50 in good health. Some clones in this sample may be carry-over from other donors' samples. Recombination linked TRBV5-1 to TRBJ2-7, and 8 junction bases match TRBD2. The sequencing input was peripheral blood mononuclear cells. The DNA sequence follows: TGCGCCAGCAGCTTGGTAGGTCCTAGCGGGCCGAGCTCCTACGAGCAGTACTTC. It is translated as CASSLVGPSGPSSYEQYF.